The clone carrying this TCR beta chain occurred many times. The antigen remains unidentified. The sample is drawn from a study of identical twins. Study findings and constraints: Out-of-frame beta chain sequences displayed weaker excess sharing between twins. Zero-insertion analyses were open to partial confounding by invariant MAIT and iNKT cells.

TCRdb reprocessed the 5' RACE reads with MiXCR, giving one entry per CDR3 protein. The sample carries approximately 670,000 distinct CDR3 sequences, around 6% recorded once. The germline V gene encodes CDR1 SNHLY and CDR2 FYNNEI. Losses at the gene ends were 6 bases for V and 8 bases for J; bases not matched to a gene: 16. This CDR3 has 16 amino acids. The source material was naive T cells sorted from blood. The source of this sequence is a young man in good health. V gene TRBV2 combines with J gene TRBJ2-1; 7 positions agree with TRBD1. The CDR3 reads CASSLGDRESLHEQFF. The CDR3 DNA reads as TGTGCCAGCAGCCTCGGAGACAGGGAAAGCTTACATGAGCAGTTCTTC.